These T cell receptor beta chains were read from a single sample in a study of blood T cell repertoires in COVID-19. Profiled with immunoSEQ multiplex PCR; TCRdb holds only in-frame clones, not every one. The table shows 200,000 to 250,000 clones, with roughly 90% occurring only once. The sequenced material came from peripheral blood. Every receptor here comes from a man aged 60 to 75 with COVID-19, enrolled during active disease. CDR3s include the opening cysteine and the closing phenylalanine or tryptophan. D genes are given only for firm matches. Clone sizes are given selectively: once, few, many, or a class where the clone is expanded.

j_call clone_size d_call v_call cdr3_aa cdr3_nt
TRBJ2-7 once NA TRBV5-1 CASSWTDDSSYEQYF TGCGCCAGCAGCTGGACAGACGATAGCTCCTACGAGCAGTACTTC
TRBJ2-4 NA NA TRBV19 CASGATGGGNIQYF TGTGCCAGTGGAGCAACTGGGGGCGGAAACATTCAGTACTTC
TRBJ1-2 NA TRBD1 TRBV5-4 CASSLPRTGKNYGYTF TGTGCCAGCAGCTTGCCGAGGACAGGGAAAAACTATGGCTACACCTTC
TRBJ1-5 NA TRBD1 TRBV19 CASSPTGAPYPQHF TGTGCCAGTAGTCCGACAGGGGCCCCGTACCCCCAGCATTTT
TRBJ1-3 NA TRBD1 TRBV7-9 CASRLPGGGGNTIYF TGTGCCAGCAGGCTACCAGGGGGCGGTGGAAACACCATATATTTT
TRBJ1-5 NA TRBD1 TRBV4-1 CASSRTGPNQPQHF TGCGCCAGCAGCCGGACAGGGCCAAATCAGCCCCAGCATTTT
TRBJ2-2 NA TRBD2 TRBV6-5 CASSPGLGGVGELFF TGTGCCAGCAGTCCGGGACTAGGAGGCGTCGGGGAGCTGTTTTTT
TRBJ1-3 NA NA TRBV19 CASSDVSGAGNTIYF TGTGCCAGTAGTGATGTTTCGGGGGCTGGAAACACCATATATTTT
TRBJ1-3 NA TRBD1 TRBV3-1/TRBV3-2 CASSQRTGGLGNTIYF TGTGCCAGCAGCCAAAGAACAGGGGGCTTAGGAAACACCATATATTTT
TRBJ2-1 NA NA TRBV27 CASSQPGHEQFF TGTGCCAGCAGTCAGCCGGGTCATGAGCAGTTCTTC
TRBJ1-2 NA TRBD1 TRBV6-2/TRBV6-3 CASSYEPGQGTRGYTF TGTGCCAGCAGTTATGAGCCGGGACAGGGTACCCGAGGCTACACCTTC
TRBJ2-1 NA TRBD2 TRBV7-2 CASSLAGGPFGEQFF TGTGCCAGCAGCTTGGCGGGAGGGCCGTTCGGTGAGCAGTTCTTC
TRBJ1-2 NA NA TRBV25-1 CASSEGRWGDGYTF TGTGCCAGCAGTGAGGGCAGATGGGGAGACGGCTACACCTTC
TRBJ1-4 NA NA TRBV5-5 CASSYWDSPNEKLFF TGTGCCAGCAGCTACTGGGACTCGCCTAATGAAAAACTGTTTTTT
TRBJ2-5 NA TRBD1 TRBV11-3 CASSSTGSLGETQYF TGTGCCAGCAGCTCGACAGGGTCGTTGGGAGAGACCCAGTACTTC
TRBJ2-5 NA NA TRBV6-5 CASAREFQETQYF TGTGCCAGCGCAAGGGAGTTTCAAGAGACCCAGTACTTC
TRBJ2-7 NA TRBD1 TRBV2 CASSRTGGADEQYF TGTGCCAGCAGTAGGACAGGGGGCGCGGATGAGCAGTACTTC
TRBJ2-1 NA NA TRBV7-2 CASSSIGRVKFF TGTGCCAGCAGCTCGATAGGCCGGGTGAAGTTCTTC
TRBJ1-5 NA NA TRBV6-6 CASSYSTENQPQHF TGTGCCAGCAGTTACTCGACAGAGAATCAGCCCCAGCATTTT
TRBJ1-1 NA NA TRBV6-5 CASSYGAVNTEAFF TGTGCCAGCAGTTACGGGGCAGTGAACACTGAAGCTTTCTTT
TRBJ2-2 NA NA TRBV24-1 CATSESVTGELFF TGTGCCACCAGTGAGTCGGTCACCGGGGAGCTGTTTTTT
TRBJ1-5 NA NA TRBV7-8 CASSFWGGADNQPQHF TGTGCCAGCAGCTTTTGGGGGGGCGCCGACAATCAGCCCCAGCATTTT
TRBJ1-3 NA NA TRBV7-2 CASSSILRGISGNTIYF TGTGCCAGCAGCTCTATCCTCCGGGGGATCTCTGGAAACACCATATATTTT
TRBJ2-2 once NA TRBV4-1 CASSPQERTGAGELFF TGCGCCAGCAGCCCCCAAGAGCGGACTGGCGCCGGGGAGCTGTTTTTT
TRBJ1-6 NA NA TRBV6-5 CASRDSSYNSPLHF TGTGCCAGCAGGGACAGCTCCTATAATTCACCCCTCCACTTT
TRBJ1-4 NA TRBD1 TRBV9 CASSFGQGRGEKLFF TGTGCCAGCAGCTTCGGACAGGGCAGGGGTGAAAAACTGTTTTTT